Here is one T cell receptor beta chain with its context. Its target is not known. This CDR3 spans 14 amino acids. Trimming removed 0 bases from V and 1 base from J; junction bases left unmatched: 0. CDR1 is SGHRS and CDR2 is YFSETQ in the germline V gene. Extracted from the samples, RNA was reverse transcribed into cDNA to serve as the sequencing template. The repertoire was sequenced with immunoSEQ multiplex PCR; TCRdb's copy has only in-frame clones and lacks some. The sample has fewer than 90,000 clones, approximately 50% seen once; the top ten hold around 5%. This sample was included in a study of CD8+ T cells in alopecia areata. General study results and limits: Researchers reported that TCR sharing among patients proved less clear than in mice, possibly HLA-linked.

The clonotype was recovered from a human donor with alopecia areata. This chain connects TRBV5-1 to TRBJ2-7, with 8 bases lining up with TRBD1. Sequenced material: NKG2D-high CD8+ T cells sorted from blood. CDR3 nucleotide sequence: TGCGCCAGCAGCTTGGGACAGGGGTCCTACGAGCAGTACTTC. This sequence encodes CASSLGQGSYEQYF.